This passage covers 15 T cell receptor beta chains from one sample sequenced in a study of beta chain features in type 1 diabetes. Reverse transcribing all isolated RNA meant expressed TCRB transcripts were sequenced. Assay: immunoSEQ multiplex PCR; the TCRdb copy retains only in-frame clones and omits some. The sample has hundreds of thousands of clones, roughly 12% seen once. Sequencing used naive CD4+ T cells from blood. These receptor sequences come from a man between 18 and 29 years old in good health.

CDR3: CSVGEQGPLYGYTF. CDR3 nucleotides: TGCAGCGTGGGGGAACAGGGGCCCCTCTATGGCTACACCTTC. This chain links TRBV29-1 with TRBJ1-2, with 7 bases fitting TRBD1. The CDR3 sequence is 14 residues long. Germline lookup yields CDR1 SQVTM and CDR2 ANQGSEA. After removal of 6 bases from V and 4 bases from J, the junction contained 11 bases not matched to a gene.

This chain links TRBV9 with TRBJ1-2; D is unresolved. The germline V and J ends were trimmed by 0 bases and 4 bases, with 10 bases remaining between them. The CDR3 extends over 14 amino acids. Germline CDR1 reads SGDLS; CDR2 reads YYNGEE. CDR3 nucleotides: TGTGCCAGCAGCGTAGACATGGTATCCTATGGCTACACCTTC. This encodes CASSVDMVSYGYTF. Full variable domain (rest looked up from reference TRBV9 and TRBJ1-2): DSGVTQTPKHLITATGQRVTLRCSPRSGDLSVYWYQQSLDQGLQFLIQYYNGEERAKGNILERFSAQQFPDLHSELNLSSLELGDSALYFCASSVDMVSYGYTFGSGTRLTVV.

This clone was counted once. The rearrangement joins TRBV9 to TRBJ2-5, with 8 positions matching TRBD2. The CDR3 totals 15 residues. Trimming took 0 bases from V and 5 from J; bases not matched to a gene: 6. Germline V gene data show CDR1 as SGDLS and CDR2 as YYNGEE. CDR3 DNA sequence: TGTGCCAGCAGCGTAGCGGGGGGGCTTAAGGAGACCCAGTACTTC. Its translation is CASSVAGGLKETQYF.

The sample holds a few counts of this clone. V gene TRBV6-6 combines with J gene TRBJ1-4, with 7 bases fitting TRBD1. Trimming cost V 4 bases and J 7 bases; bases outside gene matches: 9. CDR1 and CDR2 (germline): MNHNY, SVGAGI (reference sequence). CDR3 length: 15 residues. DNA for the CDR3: TGTGCCAGCAGTTGGTCAGACAGGGAAGGTGAAAAACTGTTTTTT. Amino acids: CASSWSDREGEKLFF.

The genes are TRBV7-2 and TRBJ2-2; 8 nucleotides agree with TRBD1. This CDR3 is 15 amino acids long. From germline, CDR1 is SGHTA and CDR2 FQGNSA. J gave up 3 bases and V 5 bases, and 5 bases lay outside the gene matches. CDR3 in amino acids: CASSPRTGYTGELFF. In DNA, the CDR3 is TGTGCCAGCAGCCCGAGGACAGGGTACACCGGGGAGCTGTTTTTT.

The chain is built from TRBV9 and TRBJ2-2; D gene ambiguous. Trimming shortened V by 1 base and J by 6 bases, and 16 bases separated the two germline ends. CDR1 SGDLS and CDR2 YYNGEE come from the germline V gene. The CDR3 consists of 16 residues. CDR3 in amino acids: CASSVSTVYPPGELFF. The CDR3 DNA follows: TGTGCCAGCAGCGTATCAACAGTTTATCCACCCGGGGAGCTGTTTTTT.

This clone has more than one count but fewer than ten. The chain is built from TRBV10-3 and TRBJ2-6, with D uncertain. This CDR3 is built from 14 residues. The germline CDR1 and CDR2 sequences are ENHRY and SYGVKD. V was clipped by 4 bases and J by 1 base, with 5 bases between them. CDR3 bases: TGTGCCATCAGTGCCGCGTCTGGGGCCAACGTCCTGACTTTC. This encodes CAISAASGANVLTF.

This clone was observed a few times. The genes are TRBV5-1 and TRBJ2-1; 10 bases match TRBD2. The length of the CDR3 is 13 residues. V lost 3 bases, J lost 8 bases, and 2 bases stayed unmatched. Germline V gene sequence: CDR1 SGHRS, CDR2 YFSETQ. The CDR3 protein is CASSYGTSDEQFF. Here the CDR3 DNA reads TGCGCCAGCAGCTACGGGACTAGCGATGAGCAGTTCTTC.

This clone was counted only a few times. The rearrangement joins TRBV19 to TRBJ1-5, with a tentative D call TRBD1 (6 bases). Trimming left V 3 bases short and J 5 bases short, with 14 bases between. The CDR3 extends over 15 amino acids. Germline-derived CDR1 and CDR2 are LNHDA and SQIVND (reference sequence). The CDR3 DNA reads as TGTGCCAGTAGTATTGTCGGCCAGGGGTATCAGCCCCAGCATTTT. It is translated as CASSIVGQGYQPQHF. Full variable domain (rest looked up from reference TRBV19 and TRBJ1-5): DGGITQSPKYLFRKEGQNVTLSCEQNLNHDAMYWYRQDPGQGLRLIYYSQIVNDFQKGDIAEGYSVSREKKESFPLTVTSAQKNPTAFYLCASSIVGQGYQPQHFGDGTRLSIL.

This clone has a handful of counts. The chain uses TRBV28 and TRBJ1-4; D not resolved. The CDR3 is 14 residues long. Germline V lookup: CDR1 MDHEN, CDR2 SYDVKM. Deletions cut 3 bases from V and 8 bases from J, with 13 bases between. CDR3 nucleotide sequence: TGTGCCAGCAGTTTTACGGCATCAGGCGAAAAACTGTTTTTT. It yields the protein CASSFTASGEKLFF.

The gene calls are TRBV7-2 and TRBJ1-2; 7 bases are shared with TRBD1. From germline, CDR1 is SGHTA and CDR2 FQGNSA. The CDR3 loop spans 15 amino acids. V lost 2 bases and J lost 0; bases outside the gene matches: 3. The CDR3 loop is CASSLRTGANYGYTF. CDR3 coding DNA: TGTGCCAGCAGCTTACGGACAGGAGCTAACTATGGCTACACCTTC.

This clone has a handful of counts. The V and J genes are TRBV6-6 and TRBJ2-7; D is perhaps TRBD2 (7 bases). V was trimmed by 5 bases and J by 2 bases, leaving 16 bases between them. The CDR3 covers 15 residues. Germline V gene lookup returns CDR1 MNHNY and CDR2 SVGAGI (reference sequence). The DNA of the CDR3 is TGTGCCAGCAGTCCCCCTAGAGGGGGGGCCTACGAGCAGTACTTC. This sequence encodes CASSPPRGGAYEQYF.

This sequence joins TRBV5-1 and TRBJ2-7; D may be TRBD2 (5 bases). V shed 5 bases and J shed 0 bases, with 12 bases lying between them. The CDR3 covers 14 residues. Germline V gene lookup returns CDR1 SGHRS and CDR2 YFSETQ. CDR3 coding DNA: TGCGCCAGCAGTCGGACGGGAAACTCCTACGAGCAGTACTTC. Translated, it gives CASSRTGNSYEQYF.

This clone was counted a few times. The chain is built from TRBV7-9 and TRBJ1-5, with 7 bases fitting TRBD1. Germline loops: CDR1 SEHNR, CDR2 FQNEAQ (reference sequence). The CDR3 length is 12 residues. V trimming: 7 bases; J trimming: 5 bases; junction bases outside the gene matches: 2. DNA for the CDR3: TGTGCCAGCACCCAGGGGGATCAGCCCCAGCATTTT. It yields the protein CASTQGDQPQHF.

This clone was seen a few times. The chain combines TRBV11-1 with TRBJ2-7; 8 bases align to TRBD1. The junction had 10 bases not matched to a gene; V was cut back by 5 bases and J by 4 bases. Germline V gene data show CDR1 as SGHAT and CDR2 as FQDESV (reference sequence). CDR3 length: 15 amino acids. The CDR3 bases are TGTGCCAGCAGCCTCAGGGGGCCCTACGAATACGAGCAGTACTTC. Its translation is CASSLRGPYEYEQYF.